This T cell receptor (beta chain) was identified during a study of blood T cell repertoires in COVID-19. Profiling relied on immunoSEQ multiplex PCR, and the TCRdb table lists in-frame clones only, not all of them. The sample holds roughly 250,000 clones; about nine tenths are singletons and the top ten take roughly 1.2%. CDR3 length: 20 residues. Germline assignment: CDR1 SGHVS and CDR2 FQNEAQ. J was trimmed by 0 bases and V by 2 bases; bases with no gene match: 17. Sequenced: PBMCs or T cells enriched from blood (not recorded which). The J gene is TRBJ2-7, the V gene TRBV7-8; 9 bases fit TRBD2. This clonotype was obtained from a woman aged 40 to 50 with acute COVID-19. CDR3 sequence reads: CASSLPRSLSGRTISYEQYF. CDR3 coding DNA: TGTGCCAGCAGCTTACCACGAAGTCTGAGCGGGAGGACCATCTCCTACGAGCAGTACTTC.